A selection of T cell receptor beta chains follows, all from one sample in a study of blood T cell repertoires in COVID-19. This table comes from immunoSEQ multiplex PCR, and its TCRdb copy is limited to in-frame clones, with some not included. The repertoire holds about 160,000 clones, with approximately 85% as singletons. Input material: peripheral blood. Every receptor here comes from a woman aged 60 to 75 with COVID-19, enrolled during active disease. The CDR3 runs from the conserved cysteine through the conserved F or W. The D gene is left open where the match is weak. Clone size is not always given. Where it is, it says once, few, many or a class for expanded clones.

clone_size,j_call,d_call,v_call,cdr3_aa,cdr3_nt
.,TRBJ2-3,.,TRBV7-2,CASSLGSDYNTQYF,TGTGCCAGCAGCTTAGGATCGGACTACAATACGCAGTATTTT
once,TRBJ1-3,.,TRBV4-1,CASNTGDFSGNTIYF,TGCGCCAGCAACACAGGTGACTTCTCTGGAAACACCATATATTTT
.,TRBJ2-7,.,TRBV10-3,CAISESGTPYEQYF,TGTGCCATCAGTGAGTCTGGGACACCATACGAGCAGTACTTC
.,TRBJ1-6,.,TRBV7-2,CASSRGSSYNSPLHF,TGTGCCAGCTCGCGGGGGAGCTCCTATAATTCACCCCTCCACTTT
.,TRBJ2-1,TRBD2,TRBV5-8,CASSWALTSGSVGEQFF,TGTGCCAGCAGCTGGGCCTTGACTAGCGGGAGTGTTGGTGAGCAGTTCTTC
.,TRBJ2-7,.,TRBV5-1,CASSLDTGRDLEQYF,TGCGCCAGCAGCTTGGATACTGGGCGAGATCTCGAGCAGTACTTC
.,TRBJ2-7,TRBD1,TRBV10-3,CAISAGGQGAYEQYF,TGTGCCATCAGTGCAGGCGGACAGGGGGCCTACGAGCAGTACTTC
.,TRBJ1-1,.,TRBV19,CASSLDTMNTEAFF,TGTGCCAGTAGTCTCGACACAATGAACACTGAAGCTTTCTTT
.,TRBJ1-4,TRBD1,TRBV24-1,CATSDPGTGDEKLFF,TGTGCCACCAGTGACCCCGGGACAGGGGATGAAAAACTGTTTTTT
once,TRBJ1-1,.,TRBV6-1,CASSDAGLPNTEAFF,TGTGCCAGCAGTGACGCTGGACTGCCGAACACTGAAGCTTTCTTT
once,TRBJ1-2,.,TRBV9,CASSGQGSRGQPFNYGYTF,TGTGCCAGCAGCGGCCAGGGGTCCCGAGGTCAGCCGTTTAACTATGGCTACACCTTC
.,TRBJ2-6,.,TRBV2,CASSERDSGANVLTF,TGTGCCAGCAGTGAGAGAGACTCTGGGGCCAACGTCCTGACTTTC
.,TRBJ1-1,.,TRBV18,CASSPGGSLYFEAFF,TGTGCCAGCTCCCCTGGGGGGTCCTTGTACTTTGAAGCTTTCTTT
.,TRBJ1-2,.,TRBV5-1,CASSLSGFYGYTF,TGCGCCAGCAGCTTGTCGGGATTCTATGGCTACACCTTC
.,TRBJ2-5,TRBD1,TRBV24-1,CATSAPGQGRQETQYF,TGTGCCACCAGTGCTCCGGGACAGGGGAGACAAGAGACCCAGTACTTC
.,TRBJ1-1,TRBD1,TRBV7-3,CASSASPPRQGGEAFF,TGTGCCAGCAGCGCAAGTCCCCCTCGACAGGGTGGGGAGGCTTTCTTT
.,TRBJ1-2,.,TRBV5-5,CASGEPGAANYGYTF,TGTGCCAGCGGTGAACCGGGAGCAGCTAACTATGGCTACACCTTC
.,TRBJ2-1,.,TRBV7-9,CASSYDGITYNEQFF,TGTGCCAGCAGCTATGACGGGATCACCTACAATGAGCAGTTCTTC
.,TRBJ1-5,TRBD1,TRBV2,CASSQVQGATQPQHF,TGTGCCAGCAGCCAGGTACAGGGGGCGACTCAGCCCCAGCATTTT
.,TRBJ1-2,.,TRBV5-1,CASSSGATDGYTF,TGCGCCAGCAGCTCAGGGGCGACGGATGGCTACACCTTC